The source of this TCR beta chain is a study of blood T cell repertoires in COVID-19. The wider study: Samples taken during acute and convalescent COVID-19 were collected in the United States, Italy and Spain. The analysed material was cDNA or gDNA that came from T cells, B-cell-depleted T cells, or PBMCs.

The CDR3 is made up of 15 amino acids. Trimming took 4 bases from V and 3 from J, leaving 12 bases between them. Germline assignment: CDR1 SGHDN and CDR2 FVKESK. Original processing methods: Reference gene primer amplification in the assay estimated nucleated cell counts. Some clones are missing from TCRdb's copy, which holds only in-frame ones; the method was immunoSEQ multiplex PCR. That table gives V, J and clone size, and the DNA gave D and trimming. The sample lists around 280,000 clones; approximately 86% were seen once. The specimen sequenced was peripheral blood. The chain uses TRBV14 and TRBJ2-2; tentatively, D is TRBD2 (6 bases). The clonotype was recovered from a man between 65 and 79 years old with acute or convalescent COVID-19. CDR3 sequence reads: CASSRRDLHTGELFF. CDR3 bases: TGTGCCAGCAGCCGGAGGGATTTGCACACCGGGGAGCTGTTTTTT.